The text below deals with one TCR beta chain. No antigen is known for it. No quality values exist for individual bases; no much larger clone is one base distant. Including cysteine and phenylalanine, the CDR3 has 13 amino acids. Just the 39-base CDR3 DNA is kept, in frame starting at base 1. The germline V gene gives CDR1 as MDHEN and CDR2 as SYDVKM. V was cut back by 5 bases and J by 5 bases, leaving a gap of 9 bases between them. In the prospective study, participants were about 18 to 95 years old, resided in 24 geographic areas of the United States, and were enrolled through a virtual design. In the prospective study, participants were assigned to cohorts based on the clinical history participants reported in a screening survey and a study questionnaire. A participant counted as exposed if, within 2 weeks of entering the study, that participant had been in contact with someone who had a PCR-confirmed or clinician-diagnosed COVID-19 case. In the prospective study, mobile phlebotomists collected whole blood, serum and a nasopharyngeal or oropharyngeal swab from each participant. Participants in the prospective study had the option to provide additional blood draws and questionnaires over a roughly two-month period. Before DNA extraction, blood samples from the prospective study were shipped at room temperature or frozen.

The data were obtained in a study of blood T cell repertoires in COVID-19 (dated by TCRdb to about 2020). The study in broad terms: Samples covering the acute and convalescent phases of COVID-19 were provided by collaborators in the United States, Italy and Spain. Subjects who had been exposed to COVID-19, were actively infected with it, or had recovered from it provided the deeply sampled blood TCRbeta repertoires that made up the dataset. The repertoires were released in a freely available public database intended as a resource for research on the immune response to SARS-CoV-2. The material from the prospective study consisted of cDNA or gDNA derived from T cells, B-cell-depleted T cells, or PBMCs. A de-identified subject ID, COVID-19 status, age in years and sex were almost always included in the sample metadata. Where available, HLA class I and class II types were taken from metadata supplied by the sample provider and were not determined by assay-based typing. Samples came from the ongoing ImmuneRACE study (first 160 participants) plus 1,254 subjects from 6 global collaborators. What the authors observed across the whole study: How much clinical and demographic metadata was included differed by source and by participant, and the metadata was provided uncurated.

The immunoSEQ Assay, a bias-controlled multiplex PCR, was used to amplify TCRbeta CDR3 regions from genomic DNA. As for the authors' bioinformatics: The number of nucleated cells in each sample was estimated from the amplification of reference gene primers within the assay. Sequence reads were collapsed and filtered to measure the absolute abundance of every unique TCRbeta CDR3 rearrangement. For each sample, productive Simpson clonality was calculated as the square root of Simpson's diversity index over productive rearrangements. The table comes from immuneACCESS by way of TCRdb, which keeps in-frame sequences with V and J called. Part of the clones is missing from these tables; in studies checked, under half for an unresolved V gene and the rest for unknown reasons. The V and J calls and clone size are taken from that table; D and trimming were inferred from the DNA. The sample table contains more than 300,000 clones; only one count was recorded for more than 85% of them. The biggest ten clones account for around 4.2% of the sample.

Material for sequencing was PBMCs or T cells enriched from blood (not recorded which). Recombination joined TRBV28 with TRBJ2-2; perhaps TRBD2 is the D gene, with 5 bases matching. This clonotype was sampled from a woman aged 25 to 39 who had been exposed to COVID-19. The CDR3 protein is CASSPRGTGELFF. The DNA reads TGTGCCAGCAGTCCCCGGGGAACCGGGGAGCTGTTTTTT. The full variable domain, with segments outside the CDR3 supplied by the reference TRBV28 and TRBJ2-2 proteins, appears as DVKVTQSSRYLVKRTGEKVFLECVQDMDHENMFWYRQDPGLGLRLIYFSYDVKMKEKGDIPEGYSVSREKKERFSLILESASTNQTSMYLCASSPRGTGELFFGEGSRLTVL.